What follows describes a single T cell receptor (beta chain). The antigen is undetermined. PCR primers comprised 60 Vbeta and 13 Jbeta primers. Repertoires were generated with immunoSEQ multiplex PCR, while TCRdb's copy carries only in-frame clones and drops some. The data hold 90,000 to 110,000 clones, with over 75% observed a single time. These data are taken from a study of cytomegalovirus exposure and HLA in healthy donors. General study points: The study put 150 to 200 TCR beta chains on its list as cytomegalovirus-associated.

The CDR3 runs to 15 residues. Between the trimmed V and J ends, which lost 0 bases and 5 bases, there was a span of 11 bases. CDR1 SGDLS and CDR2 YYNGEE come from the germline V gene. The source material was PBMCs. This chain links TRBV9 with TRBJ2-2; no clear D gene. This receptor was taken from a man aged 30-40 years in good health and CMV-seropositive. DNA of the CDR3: TGTGCCAGCAGCGTAGGGGCAGGCCTAACCGGGGAGCTGTTTTTT. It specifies CASSVGAGLTGELFF.